The subject of this entry is one T cell receptor (beta chain). The germline V gene has CDR1 SEHNR and CDR2 FQNEAQ (reference sequence). V was pared by 5 bases and J by 4 bases, with 12 bases between. This CDR3 contains 14 residues. This sample is part of a study of blood T cell repertoires in COVID-19. Study context: PBMCs, B-cell-depleted T cells, or T cells provided the cDNA or gDNA that made up the material.

Only in-frame clones appear in the TCRdb table, and some are missing; sequencing was by immunoSEQ multiplex PCR. Here the sample spans approximately 150,000 clones, about 81% being singletons. The chain couples TRBV7-9 to TRBJ1-3; D is uncertain. This receptor was taken from a human donor in a cohort sampled during active COVID-19. Material: peripheral blood. The CDR3 loop is CASSRDPAGNTIYF. Here the CDR3 DNA reads TGTGCCAGCAGCCGGGATCCGGCCGGAAACACCATATATTTT.